These T cell receptor beta chains were read from a single sample in a study of neoadjuvant nivolumab and ipilimumab in lung cancer. Assay used: immunoSEQ multiplex PCR; TCRdb lists only in-frame clones, some missing. The repertoire holds 30,000 to 35,000 clones, with about 92% as singletons. Sequenced material: peripheral blood, taken after neoadjuvant nivolumab, alone or with ipilimumab, at or shortly before surgery. The source is an adult with non-small cell lung cancer. CDR3s include the opening cysteine and the closing phenylalanine or tryptophan. D genes are given only for firm matches. Clone size is shown for a subset of rows, as once, few, many or a class of expanded clone.

TRBV28	NA	TRBD1	TRBJ1-5	TGTGCCAGCCGACAGGGGGGCAATCAGCCCCAGCATTTT	CASRQGGNQPQHF
TRBV11-3	few	TRBD2	TRBJ2-2	TGTGCCAGCAGCCTAGCGGGAGTCACCGGGGAGCTGTTTTTT	CASSLAGVTGELFF
TRBV5-4	NA	TRBD2	TRBJ2-3	TGTGCCAGCAGCCTAGCGGGACGTAGCACAGATACGCAGTATTTT	CASSLAGRSTDTQYF
TRBV7-9	NA	NA	TRBJ2-3	TGTGCCAGCAGCTGGAGTGCGGATACGCAGTATTTT	CASSWSADTQYF
TRBV18	NA	NA	TRBJ1-1	TGTGCCAGCTCAGGACAGTGGGGGAACACTGAAGCTTTCTTT	CASSGQWGNTEAFF
TRBV9	NA	TRBD1	TRBJ1-2	TGTGCCAGCAGCGTAGCTCCAGGGGGCGACTATGGCTACACCTTC	CASSVAPGGDYGYTF
TRBV7-8	NA	NA	TRBJ2-5	TGTGCCAGCAGCGTTTATGGAGACTTCCAGACCCAGTACTTC	CASSVYGDFQTQYF
TRBV9	few	NA	TRBJ1-1	TGTGCCAGCAGCGTATCGGGGGAAGACACTGAAGCTTTCTTT	CASSVSGEDTEAFF
TRBV10-2	NA	NA	TRBJ2-1	TGCGCCAGCAGTGATCCTACGGGAGTATTACATGAGCAGTTCTTC	CASSDPTGVLHEQFF
TRBV5-1	NA	TRBD1	TRBJ2-5	TGCGCCAGCAGCTCCACACAGGGGGTGGAGACCCAGTACTTC	CASSSTQGVETQYF
TRBV6-1	NA	NA	TRBJ2-7	TGTGCCAGCAGTGGGACAGTTAACGAGCAGTACTTC	CASSGTVNEQYF
TRBV11-2	NA	NA	TRBJ2-6	TGTGCCAGCAGAGGCCCGGGACACCGCTCTGGGGCCAACGTCCTGACTTTC	CASRGPGHRSGANVLTF
TRBV9	NA	TRBD1	TRBJ2-5	TGTGCCAGCAGCCCAACACCGGGACAGGGGAGGGAGACCCAGTACTTC	CASSPTPGQGRETQYF
TRBV5-1	NA	NA	TRBJ2-7	TGCGCCAGCAGCACACGACAGGGAGGGTACGAGCAGTACTTC	CASSTRQGGYEQYF
TRBV5-4	NA	NA	TRBJ2-4	TGTGCCAGCAGCCCCGTATCGAGGCAAAACATTCAGTACTTC	CASSPVSRQNIQYF
TRBV5-8	NA	TRBD2	TRBJ2-5	TGTGCCAGCAGCTTGTCCTTAGCGGGAGGCCACCCAGAGACCCAGTACTTC	CASSLSLAGGHPETQYF
TRBV11-2	NA	NA	TRBJ2-3	TGTGCCAGCAGCTTTGCGATCAGCACAGATACGCAGTATTTT	CASSFAISTDTQYF
TRBV6-1	NA	NA	TRBJ2-1	TGTGCCAGCAGTGAAGTCAGGGGGAGGTCCTACAATGAGCAGTTCTTC	CASSEVRGRSYNEQFF
TRBV29-1	NA	NA	TRBJ1-1	TGCAGCGTTGATGACGCTTTCTTT	CSVDDAFF
TRBV25-1	NA	TRBD1	TRBJ1-4	TGTGCCAGCGCCGGGACAGGGGGAGGTGAAAAACTGTTTTTT	CASAGTGGGEKLFF
TRBV28	NA	TRBD1	TRBJ2-7	TGTGCCAGCAGGTCTCGAGGGACAGTATACGAGCAGTACTTC	CASRSRGTVYEQYF
TRBV18	NA	TRBD2	TRBJ2-4	TGTGCCAGCTCACCAGAATCGGGAGGGGCAGTAAGGAAAAACATTCAGTACTTC	CASSPESGGAVRKNIQYF
TRBV2	once	TRBD1	TRBJ1-1	TGTGCCAGCAGACAGGACAGGGCAGGGTCAGGCGCTTTCTTT	CASRQDRAGSGAFF
TRBV2	NA	TRBD1	TRBJ1-4	TGTGCCAGCAAGGCAAGGGGGCCTAATGAAAAACTGTTTTTT	CASKARGPNEKLFF
TRBV7-9	NA	NA	TRBJ1-1	TGTGCCAGCTGGACGAGGGGCCCCCGGGACACTGAAGCTTTCTTT	CASWTRGPRDTEAFF
TRBV10-3	NA	TRBD2	TRBJ2-1	TGTGCCATCTCCGGGACTAGCGGGAGATCGGGAAACAATGAGCAGTTCTTC	CAISGTSGRSGNNEQFF
TRBV11-2	NA	NA	TRBJ1-1	TGTGCCAGCAGCTTGAGCACTGAAGCTTTCTTT	CASSLSTEAFF
TRBV18	NA	NA	TRBJ2-1	TGTGCCAGCTCACCACCCGTCGGGGCGGGTGCAAACAATGAGCAGTTCTTC	CASSPPVGAGANNEQFF
TRBV7-8	NA	NA	TRBJ2-3	TGTGCCAGCAGCCACATTAGGGGCAGGGGTGGTGGGACAGATACGCAGTATTTT	CASSHIRGRGGGTDTQYF
TRBV29-1	NA	TRBD1	TRBJ2-7	TGCAGCGCTGGCCCCGGGGGGACAGGGAAAGGCGAGCAGTACTTC	CSAGPGGTGKGEQYF
TRBV5-1	NA	NA	TRBJ2-2	TGCGCCAGCAGCTTGAAAGAAAACACCGGGGAGCTGTTTTTT	CASSLKENTGELFF
TRBV18	NA	NA	TRBJ1-1	TGTGCCAGCTCACCAAAGGGACCTACGGGCACTGAAGCTTTCTTT	CASSPKGPTGTEAFF
TRBV5-4	NA	NA	TRBJ1-2	TGTGCCAGCAGCTCCACATCCGGGGGCGGCTACACCTTC	CASSSTSGGGYTF
TRBV7-2	NA	TRBD2	TRBJ2-1	TGTGCCAGCAGCATAGACGGGACTAGCGGGGAGCAGTTCTTC	CASSIDGTSGEQFF
TRBV5-5	NA	TRBD2	TRBJ2-1	TGTGCCAGCAGTCTTCTCGGGACTAGTAATGAGCAGTTCTTC	CASSLLGTSNEQFF
TRBV6-5	NA	NA	TRBJ2-3	TGTGCCAGCAGTTACTCGAGGGGGGGTGATACGCAGTATTTT	CASSYSRGGDTQYF
TRBV5-4	NA	NA	TRBJ1-2	TGTGCCAGCAGCCAGGACAGTAATGGCTATGGCTACACCTTC	CASSQDSNGYGYTF
TRBV13	NA	TRBD2	TRBJ2-7	TGTGCCAGCAGTGACGGGGGACTAGGGTCCCTCGAGCAGTACTTC	CASSDGGLGSLEQYF
TRBV5-1	NA	NA	TRBJ2-5	TGCGCCAGCAGCCCCCGACCGAGTCCTGAAGAGACCCAGTACTTC	CASSPRPSPEETQYF
TRBV5-1	NA	TRBD2	TRBJ2-3	TGCGCCAGCAGCTTCCTGGCGGGAGGAGGTCAGGCAGATACGCAGTATTTT	CASSFLAGGGQADTQYF